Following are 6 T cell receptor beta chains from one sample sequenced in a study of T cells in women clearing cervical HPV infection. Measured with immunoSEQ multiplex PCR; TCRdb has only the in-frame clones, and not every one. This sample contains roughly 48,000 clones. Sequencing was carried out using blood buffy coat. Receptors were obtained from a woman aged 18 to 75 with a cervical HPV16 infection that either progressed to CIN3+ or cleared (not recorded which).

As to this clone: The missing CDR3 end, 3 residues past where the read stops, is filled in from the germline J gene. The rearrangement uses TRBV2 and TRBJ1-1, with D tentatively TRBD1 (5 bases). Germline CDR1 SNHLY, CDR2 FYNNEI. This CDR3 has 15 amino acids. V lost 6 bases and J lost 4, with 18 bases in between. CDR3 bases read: TGTGCCAGCAGACGGGGGTCTGACAGACCCACTGAA. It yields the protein CASRRGSDRPTE. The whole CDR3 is CASRRGSDRPTEAFF.

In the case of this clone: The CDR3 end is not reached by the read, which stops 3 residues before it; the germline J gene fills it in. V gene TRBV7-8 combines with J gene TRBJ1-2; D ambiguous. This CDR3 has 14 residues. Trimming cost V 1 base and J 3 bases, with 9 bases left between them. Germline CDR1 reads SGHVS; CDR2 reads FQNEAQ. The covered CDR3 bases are TGTGCCAGCAGCTTAGGGGCCGGCTACTATGGC. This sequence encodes CASSLGAGYYG. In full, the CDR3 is CASSLGAGYYGYTF.

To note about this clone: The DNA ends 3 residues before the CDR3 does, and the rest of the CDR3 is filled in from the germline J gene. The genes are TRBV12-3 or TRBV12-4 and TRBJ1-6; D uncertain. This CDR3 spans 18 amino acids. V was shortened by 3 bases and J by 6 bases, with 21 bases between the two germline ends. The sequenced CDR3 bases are TGTGCCAGCAGTTTGTCCAAGCCCGTAACGGTCCTTAATTCACCC. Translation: CASSLSKPVTVLNSP. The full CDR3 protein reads CASSLSKPVTVLNSPLHF.

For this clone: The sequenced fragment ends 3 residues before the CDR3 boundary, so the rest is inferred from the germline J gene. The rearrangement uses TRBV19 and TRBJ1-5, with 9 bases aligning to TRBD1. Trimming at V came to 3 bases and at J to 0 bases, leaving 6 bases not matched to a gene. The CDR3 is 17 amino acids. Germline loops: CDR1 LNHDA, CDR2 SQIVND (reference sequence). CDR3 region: CASSMLQGANSNQPQHF. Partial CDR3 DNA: TGTGCCAGTAGTATGTTACAGGGGGCGAATAGCAATCAGCCC.

CDR3 sequence reads: CASSLNQAYGYTF. The DNA read from the CDR3 is TGTGCCAGCAGTTTAAATCAGGCCTATGGC. V and J are TRBV28 and TRBJ1-2; D is unresolved. The missing CDR3 end, 3 residues past where the read stops, is filled in from the germline J gene. Germline loops: CDR1 MDHEN, CDR2 SYDVKM. CDR3 size: 13 residues. V lost 2 bases to trimming and J lost 4 bases, with 8 bases between them.

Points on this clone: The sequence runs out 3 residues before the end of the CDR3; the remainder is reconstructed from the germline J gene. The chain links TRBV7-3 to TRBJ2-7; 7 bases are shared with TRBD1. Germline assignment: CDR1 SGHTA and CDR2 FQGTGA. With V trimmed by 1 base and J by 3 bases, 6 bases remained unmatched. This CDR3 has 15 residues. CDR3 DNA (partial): TGTGCCAGCAGCTTAAAGCCAGGGGGATACTACGAG. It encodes CASSLKPGGYYE. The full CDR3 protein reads CASSLKPGGYYEQYF.